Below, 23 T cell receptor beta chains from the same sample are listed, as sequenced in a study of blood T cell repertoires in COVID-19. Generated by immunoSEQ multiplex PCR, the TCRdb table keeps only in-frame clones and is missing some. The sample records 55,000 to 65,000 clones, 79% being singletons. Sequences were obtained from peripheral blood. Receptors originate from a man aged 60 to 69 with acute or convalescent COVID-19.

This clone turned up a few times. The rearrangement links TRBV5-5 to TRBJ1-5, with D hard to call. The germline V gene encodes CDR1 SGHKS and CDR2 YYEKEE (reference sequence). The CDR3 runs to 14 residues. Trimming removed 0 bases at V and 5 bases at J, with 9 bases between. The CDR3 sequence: CASSLDSSYQPQHF. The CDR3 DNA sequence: TGTGCCAGCAGCTTGGACAGCTCCTATCAGCCCCAGCATTTT.

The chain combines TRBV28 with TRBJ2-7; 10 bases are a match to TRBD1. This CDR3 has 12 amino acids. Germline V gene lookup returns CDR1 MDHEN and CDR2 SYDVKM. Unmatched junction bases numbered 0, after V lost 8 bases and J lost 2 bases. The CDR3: CASGTGAYEQYF. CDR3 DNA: TGTGCCAGCGGGACAGGGGCCTACGAGCAGTACTTC.

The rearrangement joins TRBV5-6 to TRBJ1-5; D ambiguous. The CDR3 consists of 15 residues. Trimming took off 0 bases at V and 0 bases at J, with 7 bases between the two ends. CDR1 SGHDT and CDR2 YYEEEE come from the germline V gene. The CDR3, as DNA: TGTGCCAGCAGCTTGGGTCCCGTTAGCAATCAGCCCCAGCATTTT. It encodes CASSLGPVSNQPQHF.

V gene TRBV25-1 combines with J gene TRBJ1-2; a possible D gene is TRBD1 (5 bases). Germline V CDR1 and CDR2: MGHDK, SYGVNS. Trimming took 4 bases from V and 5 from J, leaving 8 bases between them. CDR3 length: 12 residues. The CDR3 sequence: CASSAGGYGYTF. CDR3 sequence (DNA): TGTGCCAGCAGTGCGGGGGGGTATGGCTACACCTTC.

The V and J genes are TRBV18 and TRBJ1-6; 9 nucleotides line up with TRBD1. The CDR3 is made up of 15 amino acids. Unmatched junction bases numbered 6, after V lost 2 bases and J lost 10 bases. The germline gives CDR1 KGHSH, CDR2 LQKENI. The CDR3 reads CASSPSTGGDSPLHF. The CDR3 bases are TGTGCCAGCTCACCAAGTACAGGGGGCGACTCACCCCTCCACTTT.

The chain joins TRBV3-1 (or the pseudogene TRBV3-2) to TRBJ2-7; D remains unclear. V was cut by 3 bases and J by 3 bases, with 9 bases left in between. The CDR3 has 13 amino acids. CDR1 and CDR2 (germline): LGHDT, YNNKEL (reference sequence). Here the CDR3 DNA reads TGTGCCAGCAGCCATTCGGGTAACTACGAGCAGTACTTC. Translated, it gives CASSHSGNYEQYF.

CDR3 protein: CASSLGTPNYGYTF. The CDR3 nucleotides are TGCGCCAGCAGCCTCGGGACACCTAACTATGGCTACACCTTC. The chain employs TRBV5-1 and TRBJ1-2, with a tentative D call TRBD1 (6 bases). Trimming cost V 4 bases and J 0 bases, with 10 bases left between them. Looked up from germline, CDR1 is SGHRS and CDR2 is YFSETQ. The CDR3 has 14 residues. The variable domain in full, completed from reference TRBV5-1 and TRBJ1-2, reads KAGVTQTPRYLIKTRGQQVTLSCSPISGHRSVSWYQQTPGQGLQFLFEYFSETQRNKGNFPGRFSGRQFSNSRSEMNVSTLELGDSALYLCASSLGTPNYGYTFGSGTRLTVV.

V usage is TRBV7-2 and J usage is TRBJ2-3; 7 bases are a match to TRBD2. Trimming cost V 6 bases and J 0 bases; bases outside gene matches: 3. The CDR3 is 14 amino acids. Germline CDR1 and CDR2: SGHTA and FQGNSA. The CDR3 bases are TGTGCCAGCAGTTCTAGCGGAAGCACAGATACGCAGTATTTT. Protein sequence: CASSSSGSTDTQYF.

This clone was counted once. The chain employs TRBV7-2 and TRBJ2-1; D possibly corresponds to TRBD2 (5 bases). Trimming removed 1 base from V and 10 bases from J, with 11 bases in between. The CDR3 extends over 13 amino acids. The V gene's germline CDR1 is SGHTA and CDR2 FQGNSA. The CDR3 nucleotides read TGTGCCAGCAGCTTAGAGAGGGCCGGGGAGCAGTTCTTC. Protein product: CASSLERAGEQFF.

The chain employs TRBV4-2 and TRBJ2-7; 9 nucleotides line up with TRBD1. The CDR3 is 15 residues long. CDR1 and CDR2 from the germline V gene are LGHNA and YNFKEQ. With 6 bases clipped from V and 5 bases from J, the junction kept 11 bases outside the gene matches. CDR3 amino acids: CASSLRDREEDEQYF. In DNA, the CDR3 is TGTGCCAGCAGTCTCCGGGACAGGGAAGAGGACGAGCAGTACTTC.

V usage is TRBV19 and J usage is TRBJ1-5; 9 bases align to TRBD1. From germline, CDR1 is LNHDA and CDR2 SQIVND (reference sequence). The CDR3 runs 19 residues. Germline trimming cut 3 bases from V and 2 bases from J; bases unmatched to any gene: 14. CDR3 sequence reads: CASSMGLGQGAWRNQPQHF. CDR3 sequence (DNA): TGTGCCAGTAGTATGGGGTTGGGACAGGGTGCTTGGCGCAATCAGCCCCAGCATTTT.

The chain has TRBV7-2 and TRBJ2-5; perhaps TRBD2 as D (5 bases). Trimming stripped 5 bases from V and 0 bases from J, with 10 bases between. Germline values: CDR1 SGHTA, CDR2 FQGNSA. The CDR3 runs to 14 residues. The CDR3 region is CASSQTSYQETQYF. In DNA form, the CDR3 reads TGTGCCAGCAGCCAAACTAGTTACCAAGAGACCCAGTACTTC.

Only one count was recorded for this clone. The DNA of the CDR3 is TGTGCCAGCCGTCCTAGCGGGAGGGAGACCCAGTACTTC. This translates into CASRPSGRETQYF. The chain couples TRBV2 to TRBJ2-5; 11 bases match TRBD2. Germline V gene data show CDR1 as SNHLY and CDR2 as FYNNEI. The CDR3 sequence is 13 residues long. With 8 bases clipped from V and 5 bases from J, the junction kept 4 bases outside the gene matches.

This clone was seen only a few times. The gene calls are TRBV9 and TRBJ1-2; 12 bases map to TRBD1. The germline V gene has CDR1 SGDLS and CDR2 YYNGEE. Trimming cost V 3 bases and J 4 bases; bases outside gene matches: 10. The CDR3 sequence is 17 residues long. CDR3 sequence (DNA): TGTGCCAGCAGCGGGAGAGGGACAGGGGGCTCGAGCTATGGCTACACCTTC. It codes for CASSGRGTGGSSYGYTF.

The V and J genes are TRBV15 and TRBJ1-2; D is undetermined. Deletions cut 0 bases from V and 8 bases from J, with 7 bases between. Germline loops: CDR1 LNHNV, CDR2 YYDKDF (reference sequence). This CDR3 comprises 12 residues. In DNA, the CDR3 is TGTGCCACCAGCAGAGAAGAGGGAGGCTACACCTTC. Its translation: CATSREEGGYTF.

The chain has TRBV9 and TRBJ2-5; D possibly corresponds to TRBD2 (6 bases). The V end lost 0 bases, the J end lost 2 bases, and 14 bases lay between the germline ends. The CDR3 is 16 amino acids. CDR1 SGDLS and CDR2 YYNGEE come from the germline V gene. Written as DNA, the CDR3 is TGTGCCAGCAGCGTAGGGGGCTCGGCGGGGCAAGAGACCCAGTACTTC. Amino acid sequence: CASSVGGSAGQETQYF. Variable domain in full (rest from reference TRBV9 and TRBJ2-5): DSGVTQTPKHLITATGQRVTLRCSPRSGDLSVYWYQQSLDQGLQFLIQYYNGEERAKGNILERFSAQQFPDLHSELNLSSLELGDSALYFCASSVGGSAGQETQYFGPGTRLLVL.

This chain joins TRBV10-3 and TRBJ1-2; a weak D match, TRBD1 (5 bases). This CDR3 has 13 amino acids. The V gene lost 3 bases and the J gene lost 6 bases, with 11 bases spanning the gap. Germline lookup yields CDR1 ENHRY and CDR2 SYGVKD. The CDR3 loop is CAISDPGWDGYTF. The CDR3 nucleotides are TGTGCCATCAGTGATCCAGGGTGGGATGGCTACACCTTC.

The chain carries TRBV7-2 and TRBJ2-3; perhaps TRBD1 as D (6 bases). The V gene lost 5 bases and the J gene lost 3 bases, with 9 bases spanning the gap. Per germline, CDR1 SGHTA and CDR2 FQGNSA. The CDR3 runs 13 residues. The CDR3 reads CASSLQGTDTQYF. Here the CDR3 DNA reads TGTGCCAGCAGCCTACAGGGAACAGATACGCAGTATTTT.

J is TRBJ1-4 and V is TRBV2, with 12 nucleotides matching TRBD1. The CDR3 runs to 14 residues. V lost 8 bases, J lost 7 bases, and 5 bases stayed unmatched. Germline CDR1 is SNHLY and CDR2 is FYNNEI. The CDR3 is CASGGTGGREKLFF. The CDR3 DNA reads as TGTGCCAGCGGAGGGACAGGGGGCCGTGAAAAACTGTTTTTT.

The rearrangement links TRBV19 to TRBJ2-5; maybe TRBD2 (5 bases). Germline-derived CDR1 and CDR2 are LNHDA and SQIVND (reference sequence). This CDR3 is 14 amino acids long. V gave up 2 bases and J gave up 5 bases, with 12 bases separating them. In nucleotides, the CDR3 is TGTGCCAGTAGTATACTAGCCGATCGGGAGACCCAGTACTTC. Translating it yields CASSILADRETQYF.

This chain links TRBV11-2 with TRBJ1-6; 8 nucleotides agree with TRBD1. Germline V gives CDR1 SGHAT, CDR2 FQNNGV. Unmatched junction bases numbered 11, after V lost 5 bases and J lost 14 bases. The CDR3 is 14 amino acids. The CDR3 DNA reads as TGTGCCAGCAGCCCGGGACAGGCGAAGTTCACCCTCCACTTT. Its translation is CASSPGQAKFTLHF. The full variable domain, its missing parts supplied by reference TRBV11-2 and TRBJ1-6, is EAGVAQSPRYKIIEKRQSVAFWCNPISGHATLYWYQQILGQGPKLLIQFQNNGVVDDSQLPKDRFSAERLKGVDSTLKIQPAKLEDSAVYLCASSPGQAKFTLHFGNGTRLTVT.

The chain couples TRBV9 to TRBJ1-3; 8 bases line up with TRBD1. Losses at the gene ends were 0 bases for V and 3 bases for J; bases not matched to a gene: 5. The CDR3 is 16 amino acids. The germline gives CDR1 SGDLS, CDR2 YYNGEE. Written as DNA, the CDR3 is TGTGCCAGCAGCGTAGCCAGGGGGCGCGGTGGAAACACCATATATTTT. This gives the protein CASSVARGRGGNTIYF.

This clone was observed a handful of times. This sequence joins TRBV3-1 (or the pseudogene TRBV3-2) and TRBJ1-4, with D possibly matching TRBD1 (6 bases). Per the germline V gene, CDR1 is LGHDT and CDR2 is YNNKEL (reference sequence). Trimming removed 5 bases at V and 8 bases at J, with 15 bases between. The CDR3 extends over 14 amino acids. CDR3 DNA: TGTGCCAGCAGCTCTACAGGGTACGACGAAAAACTGTTTTTT. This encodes CASSSTGYDEKLFF.